The next 22 T cell receptor beta chains were all read from a single sample in a study of blood T cell repertoires in COVID-19 (dated by TCRdb to the early 2020s). The method was the immunoSEQ multiplex PCR assay. The immuneACCESS repertoire file appears here via TCRdb, limited to in-frame rearrangements. These files lack a portion of the clones; in checked studies, under half of the deficit traces to unresolved V genes, and the cause of the others is not known. A total of roughly 56,000 clones appear in this sample, around four fifths of them only once. The ten largest clonotypes hold roughly 5% of the sample. Sequencing input: peripheral blood. Every receptor here comes from a man in his 70s with acute or convalescent COVID-19.

Regarding this clone: Mismatch with germline at one junction end may stem from a read error. The V gene is TRBV5-8, the J gene TRBJ2-4; 9 bases are shared with TRBD1. This CDR3 is built from 10 residues. The germline gives CDR1 SGHTS, CDR2 YDEGEE. The CDR3 protein is CASSRTGAHF. Here the CDR3 DNA reads TGTGCCAGCAGCCGGACAGGGGCCCACTTC.

The chain recombines TRBV3-1 (or the pseudogene TRBV3-2) with TRBJ2-7; D perhaps matches TRBD1 (5 bases). V lost 3 bases to trimming and J lost 2 bases, with 8 bases between them. CDR3 length: 13 amino acids. Germline values: CDR1 LGHDT, CDR2 YNNKEL (reference sequence). The CDR3 reads CASSHQGTYEQYF. For the CDR3, the DNA is TGTGCCAGCAGCCACCAGGGAACCTACGAGCAGTACTTC.

This clone has a single count. The chain joins TRBV2 to TRBJ2-2; tentatively, D is TRBD1 (5 bases). The ends were cut back, 8 bases at V and 8 bases at J, with 18 bases in the middle. The germline gives CDR1 SNHLY, CDR2 FYNNEI. This CDR3 contains 14 residues. This CDR3 is CASLPFQGGGELFF. The CDR3 coding sequence is TGTGCCAGCCTACCTTTCCAGGGTGGGGGGGAGCTGTTTTTT.

The count of this clone is one. The V gene is TRBV12-5, the J gene TRBJ2-2; D is ambiguous. This CDR3 has 13 amino acids. CDR1 LGHNT and CDR2 FRNRAP come from the germline V gene. V gave up 6 bases and J gave up 5 bases, with 10 bases separating them. The CDR3 reads CASGLRRTGELFF. The DNA for the CDR3 is TGTGCTAGTGGCCTACGGAGAACCGGGGAGCTGTTTTTT.

The rearrangement joins TRBV15 to TRBJ1-2; D remains ambiguous. The CDR3 length is 13 residues. Germline CDR1 is LNHNV and CDR2 is YYDKDF (reference sequence). V dropped 8 bases and J dropped 8 bases, with 18 bases sitting between them. The CDR3 protein is CATQTQDGRGYTF. DNA for the CDR3: TGTGCCACCCAGACCCAGGACGGGAGAGGCTACACCTTC.

The chain carries TRBV12-2 and TRBJ1-6; whether TRBD1, the table's D call, matches the DNA was not checked. TRBV12-2 is shown as a pseudogene. The CDR3 consists of 13 residues. The CDR3 region is CASRGHTGSPLHF. CDR3 bases: TGTGCAAGTCGGGGACATACGGGTTCACCCCTCCACTTT.

This clone has just a few counts. V and J are TRBV7-9 and TRBJ2-7; D gene ambiguous. The length of the CDR3 is 13 residues. The germline CDR1 and CDR2 sequences are SEHNR and FQNEAQ (reference sequence). Trimming removed 7 bases at V and 6 bases at J, with 16 bases between. CDR3 bases: TGTGCCAGCACCCTCGGGTCGCCTAGCGAGCAGTACTTC. Protein product: CASTLGSPSEQYF.

This clone was detected only a few times. V is TRBV5-3 and J is TRBJ1-3; D is possibly TRBD1 (6 bases). TRBV5-3 carries the ORF label, with uncertain function. V was shortened by 3 bases and J by 2 bases, with 12 bases between the two germline ends. The CDR3 totals 15 residues. The chain's CDR3 is CARSSRGSTGNTIYF. CDR3 DNA: TGTGCCAGAAGCTCCAGGGGCAGCACTGGAAACACCATATATTTT.

The rearrangement links TRBV28 to TRBJ2-1, with 9 bases that match TRBD2. V gave up 4 bases and J gave up 7 bases; unmatched junction bases: 8. Germline CDR1 is MDHEN and CDR2 is SYDVKM. This CDR3 has 15 amino acids. CDR3 loop: CASSSRGGAVNEQFF. The CDR3 bases are TGTGCCAGCAGTTCCCGCGGGGGGGCGGTGAATGAGCAGTTCTTC.

The V and J genes are TRBV3-1 (or the pseudogene TRBV3-2) and TRBJ1-2; 7 nucleotides agree with TRBD1. The V and J ends lost 3 bases and 7 bases, in that order; junction bases with no gene match: 11. CDR1 LGHDT and CDR2 YNNKEL come from the germline V gene (reference sequence). This CDR3 is 15 amino acids long. CDR3 in amino acids: CASSQTKGAVGGYTF. In nucleotides, the CDR3 is TGTGCCAGCAGCCAGACCAAGGGGGCTGTGGGTGGCTACACCTTC.

The rearrangement links TRBV5-4 to TRBJ2-3; perhaps TRBD1 as D (6 bases). Trimming cost V 2 bases and J 3 bases, with 13 bases left between them. The CDR3 spans 15 residues. Germline V gene sequence: CDR1 SGHNT, CDR2 YYREEE (reference sequence). This chain's CDR3 is CASSFSGQGTDTQYF. The DNA of the CDR3 is TGTGCCAGCAGCTTTTCTGGGCAGGGGACAGATACGCAGTATTTT.

The J gene is TRBJ2-7, the V gene TRBV19; possible D gene TRBD1, 6 bases. CDR1 and CDR2 from the germline V gene are LNHDA and SQIVND (reference sequence). CDR3 length: 14 residues. The V end was cut by 3 bases, the J end by 6 bases, with 15 bases between. In DNA, the CDR3 is TGTGCCAGTAGTATCTCCAGGGGCGGGCTCGAGCAGTACTTC. This translates into CASSISRGGLEQYF. The full variable domain, with the rest looked up from reference TRBV19 and TRBJ2-7, is DGGITQSPKYLFRKEGQNVTLSCEQNLNHDAMYWYRQDPGQGLRLIYYSQIVNDFQKGDIAEGYSVSREKKESFPLTVTSAQKNPTAFYLCASSISRGGLEQYFGPGTRLTVT.

This clone came up once. V is TRBV6-5 and J is TRBJ1-1; D ambiguous. The ends were cut back, 7 bases at V and 1 base at J, with 16 bases in the middle. The CDR3 sequence is 15 residues long. Germline CDR1 is MNHEY and CDR2 is SVGAGI. CDR3 sequence: CASTTSRRANTEAFF. The CDR3 nucleotides read TGTGCCAGCACTACTTCCAGGCGGGCGAACACTGAAGCTTTCTTT.

This chain links TRBV7-3 with TRBJ1-1, with D perhaps TRBD1 (5 bases). The length of the CDR3 is 13 residues. V dropped 2 bases and J dropped 3 bases, with 7 bases sitting between them. Per the germline V gene, CDR1 is SGHTA and CDR2 is FQGTGA. The CDR3 loop is CASSLDSHTEAFF. The CDR3 DNA follows: TGTGCCAGCAGCTTAGACAGCCACACTGAAGCTTTCTTT.

The genes are TRBV5-5 and TRBJ1-2, with TRBD1 matching 7 bases. This CDR3 is 14 amino acids long. With 3 bases clipped from V and 2 bases from J, the junction kept 4 bases outside the gene matches. Germline CDR1 SGHKS, CDR2 YYEKEE (reference sequence). The CDR3 reads CASSSGQVNYGYTF. In DNA form, the CDR3 reads TGTGCCAGCAGCTCTGGACAGGTGAACTATGGCTACACCTTC. The whole variable domain, remainder taken from reference TRBV5-5 and TRBJ1-2, is DAGVTQSPTHLIKTRGQQVTLRCSPISGHKSVSWYQQVLGQGPQFIFQYYEKEERGRGNFPDRFSARQFPNYSSELNVNALLLGDSALYLCASSSGQVNYGYTFGSGTRLTVV.

V and J are TRBV5-4 and TRBJ2-5; the match to TRBD2 covers 8 bases. The CDR3 is 15 residues long. Germline V gene lookup returns CDR1 SGHNT and CDR2 YYREEE (reference sequence). The ends lost 2 bases at V and 2 bases at J; junction bases unmatched: 5. CDR3 sequence reads: CASSLYGGAQETQYF. The CDR3, as DNA: TGTGCCAGCAGCTTATACGGGGGGGCACAAGAGACCCAGTACTTC.

This chain uses TRBV27 with TRBJ1-6; 8 positions match TRBD1. Losses at the gene ends were 2 bases for V and 7 bases for J; bases not matched to a gene: 1. There are 14 residues in the CDR3. Germline CDR1 reads MNHEY; CDR2 reads SMNVEV (reference sequence). The CDR3 sequence: CASSLHRGNSPLHF. In DNA form, the CDR3 reads TGTGCCAGCAGTTTACACAGGGGGAATTCACCCCTCCACTTT.

V usage is TRBV3-1 (or the pseudogene TRBV3-2) and J usage is TRBJ2-2; maybe TRBD1 (5 bases). Deletions cut 6 bases from V and 6 bases from J, with 11 bases between. Germline assignment: CDR1 LGHDT and CDR2 YNNKEL (reference sequence). The CDR3 loop spans 13 amino acids. The CDR3 protein is CASRFQGAGELFF. The CDR3 DNA follows: TGTGCCAGCAGATTCCAGGGTGCCGGGGAGCTGTTTTTT.

This chain uses TRBV7-9 with TRBJ2-1; a possible D gene is TRBD2 (6 bases). The germline V gene encodes CDR1 SEHNR and CDR2 FQNEAQ (reference sequence). Trimming pared 5 bases from V and 2 bases from J, leaving 19 bases between. This CDR3 comprises 17 residues. This CDR3 reads CASSPTPVGTPYNEQFF. The CDR3 coding sequence is TGTGCCAGCAGCCCCACCCCGGTAGGGACTCCCTACAATGAGCAGTTCTTC. Full variable domain (missing parts from reference TRBV7-9 and TRBJ2-1): DTGVSQNPRHKITKRGQNVTFRCDPISEHNRLYWYRQTLGQGPEFLTYFQNEAQLEKSRLLSDRFSAERPKGSFSTLEIQRTEQGDSAMYLCASSPTPVGTPYNEQFFGPGTRLTVL.

A few counts support this clone. This chain connects TRBV3-1 (or the pseudogene TRBV3-2) to TRBJ1-4; 8 positions agree with TRBD1. The ends lost 4 bases at V and 7 bases at J; junction bases unmatched: 8. CDR3 length equals 15 residues. Germline loops: CDR1 LGHDT, CDR2 YNNKEL (reference sequence). The CDR3 here is CASSPEWTGSEKLFF. Written as DNA, the CDR3 is TGTGCCAGCAGCCCCGAATGGACAGGGAGTGAAAAACTGTTTTTT.

The V and J genes are TRBV7-9 and TRBJ2-7, with D maybe TRBD1 (6 bases). Germline V gene sequence: CDR1 SEHNR, CDR2 FQNEAQ (reference sequence). This CDR3 region has 15 residues. Trimming took off 5 bases at V and 4 bases at J, with 18 bases between the two ends. The CDR3 bases are TGTGCCAGCAGCCCTTTTAAGGACAGAGGGTACGAGCAGTACTTC. Translation gives CASSPFKDRGYEQYF.

Note on this clone: The germline gene is not matched at one end of the junction; a read error may be the cause. The gene calls are TRBV28 and TRBJ1-3; unclear D gene. Germline V gives CDR1 MDHEN, CDR2 SYDVKM. The length of the CDR3 is 10 residues. The CDR3 loop is CATSGHTIYF. The CDR3 DNA reads as TGTGCCACCAGTGGGCACACCATATATTTT. The full variable domain, with the rest looked up from reference TRBV28 and TRBJ1-3, is DVKVTQSSRYLVKRTGEKVFLECVQDMDHENMFWYRQDPGLGLRLIYFSYDVKMKEKGDIPEGYSVSREKKERFSLILESASTNQTSMYLCATSGHTIYFGEGSWLTVV.